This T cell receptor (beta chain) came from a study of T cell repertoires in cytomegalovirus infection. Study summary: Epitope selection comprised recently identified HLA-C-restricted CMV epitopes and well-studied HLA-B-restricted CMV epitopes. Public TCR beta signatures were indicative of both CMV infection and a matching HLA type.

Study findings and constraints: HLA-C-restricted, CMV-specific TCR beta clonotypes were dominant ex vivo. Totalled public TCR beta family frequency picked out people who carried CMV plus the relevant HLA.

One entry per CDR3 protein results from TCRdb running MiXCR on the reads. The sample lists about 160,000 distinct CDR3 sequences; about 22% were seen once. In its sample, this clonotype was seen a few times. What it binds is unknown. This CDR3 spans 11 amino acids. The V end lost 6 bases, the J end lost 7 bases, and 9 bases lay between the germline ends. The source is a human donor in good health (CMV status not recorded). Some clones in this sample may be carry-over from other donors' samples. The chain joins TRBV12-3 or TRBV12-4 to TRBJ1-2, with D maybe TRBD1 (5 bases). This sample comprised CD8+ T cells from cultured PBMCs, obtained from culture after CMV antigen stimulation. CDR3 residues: CASSRDRGYTF. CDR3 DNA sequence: TGTGCCAGCAGCCGGGACCGTGGCTACACCTTC.